The 8 T cell receptor beta chains below were found in one sample sequenced in a study of identical twins listed by TCRdb under 2016. Library construction relied on 5' RACE. TCRdb lists the instrument as Illumina HiSeq 2000. The public reads were reprocessed in TCRdb via fastp at Q25 and MiXCR, keeping in-frame beta chains. Under each unique CDR3 protein, matching rows form one entry showing the most common genes and DNA. This sample holds some 260,000 distinct CDR3 sequences; 11% to 15% were observed only once. The leading ten clones occupy around 8.3% of the sample. Sequencing was done on a sample of memory (CD45RO+) T cells sorted from blood. What this sample's cell subset or site label stands for: CD45RO+ enriched T cells. The receptors come from a woman under 30 in good health.

This clonotype has just a few counts. The chain is built from TRBV5-6 and TRBJ2-1; D not resolved. The CDR3 is 11 amino acids. The V gene lost 6 bases and the J gene lost 4 bases, with 5 bases spanning the gap. Per the germline V gene, CDR1 is SGHDT and CDR2 is YYEEEE. CDR3 region: CASTMYNEQFF. CDR3 nucleotides: TGTGCCAGCACCATGTACAATGAGCAGTTCTTC.

This clonotype was seen more than once but under ten times. The genes are TRBV5-1 and TRBJ2-5; D is perhaps TRBD2 (6 bases). Per germline, CDR1 SGHRS and CDR2 YFSETQ. This CDR3 is 14 amino acids long. Between the trimmed V and J ends, which lost 5 bases and 0 bases, there was a span of 11 bases. This CDR3 reads CASSPLANQETQYF. The DNA for the CDR3 is TGCGCCAGCAGTCCTCTAGCGAACCAAGAGACCCAGTACTTC.

This chain joins TRBV11-2 and TRBJ2-7, with 9 bases fitting TRBD2. The trim removed 3 bases at V and 2 bases at J, leaving 5 bases unmatched. Germline loops: CDR1 SGHAT, CDR2 FQNNGV. The CDR3 sequence is 15 residues long. CDR3 sequence: CASSFPGGGAYEQYF. Here the CDR3 DNA reads TGTGCCAGCAGCTTTCCAGGCGGGGGGGCCTACGAGCAGTACTTC.

This clonotype came up a few times. This chain joins TRBV20-1 and TRBJ2-1; 9 bases fit TRBD1. CDR3 length equals 15 residues. The junction had 8 bases not matched to a gene; V was cut back by 3 bases and J by 5 bases. Germline lookup yields CDR1 DFQATT and CDR2 SNEGSKA (reference sequence). The CDR3 region has the DNA TGCAGTGCTAGCCACGGGACAGGGCGGAACAATGAGCAGTTCTTC. Translation: CSASHGTGRNNEQFF.

This clonotype showed up many times. The V gene is TRBV6-1, the J gene TRBJ2-7, with 7 bases lining up with TRBD2. CDR3 size: 15 residues. Germline CDR1 reads MNHNS; CDR2 reads SASEGT. V trimming: 6 bases; J trimming: 4 bases; junction bases outside the gene matches: 12. In DNA, the CDR3 is TGTGCCAGCAGCCCCGCGGGAGCGGGCACTTACGAGCAGTACTTC. It encodes CASSPAGAGTYEQYF.

This clonotype was observed a handful of times. The chain links TRBV7-2 to TRBJ2-2; D is uncertain. Trimming stripped 6 bases from V and 4 bases from J, with 21 bases between. CDR3 length equals 17 residues. Germline values: CDR1 SGHTA, CDR2 FQGNSA. The CDR3 sequence is CASSSPPGQRTTGELFF. CDR3 sequence (DNA): TGTGCCAGCAGTTCCCCCCCAGGTCAGAGAACCACCGGGGAGCTGTTTTTT.

This clonotype was seen ten or more times. The chain carries TRBV24-1 and TRBJ1-2; D remains ambiguous. Germline V gives CDR1 KGHDR, CDR2 SFDVKD. Trimming took off 3 bases at V and 8 bases at J, with 6 bases between the two ends. This CDR3 has 11 amino acids. The CDR3 DNA sequence: TGTGCCACCAGTGATGGGGTAGGCTACACCTTC. Encoded protein: CATSDGVGYTF.

The rearrangement uses TRBV7-9 and TRBJ1-4; possible D gene TRBD1, 5 bases. Trimming cost V 0 bases and J 3 bases, with 8 bases left between them. This CDR3 has 15 amino acids. Per the germline V gene, CDR1 is SEHNR and CDR2 is FQNEAQ (reference sequence). The CDR3 sequence is CASSLAGQPNEKLFF. In nucleotides, the CDR3 is TGTGCCAGCAGCTTAGCGGGGCAGCCTAATGAAAAACTGTTTTTT.